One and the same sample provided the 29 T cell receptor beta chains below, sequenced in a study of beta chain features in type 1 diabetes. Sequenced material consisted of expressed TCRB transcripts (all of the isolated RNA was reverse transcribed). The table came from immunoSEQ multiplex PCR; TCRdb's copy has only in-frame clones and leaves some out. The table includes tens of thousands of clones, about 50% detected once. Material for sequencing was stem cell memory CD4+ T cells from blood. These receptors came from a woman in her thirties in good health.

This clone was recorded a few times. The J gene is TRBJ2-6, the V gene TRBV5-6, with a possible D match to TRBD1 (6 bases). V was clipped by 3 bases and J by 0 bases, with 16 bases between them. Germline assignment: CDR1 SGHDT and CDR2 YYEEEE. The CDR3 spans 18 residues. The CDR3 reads CASSYLDRAASGANVLTF. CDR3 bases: TGTGCCAGCAGCTACCTGGACAGAGCCGCCTCTGGGGCCAACGTCCTGACTTTC.

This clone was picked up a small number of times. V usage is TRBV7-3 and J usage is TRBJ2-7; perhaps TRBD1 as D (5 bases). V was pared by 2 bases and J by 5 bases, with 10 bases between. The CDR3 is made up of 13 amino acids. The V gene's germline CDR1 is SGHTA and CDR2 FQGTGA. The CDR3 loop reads CASSLYQGHEQYF. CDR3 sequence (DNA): TGTGCCAGCAGCTTATATCAGGGCCACGAGCAGTACTTC.

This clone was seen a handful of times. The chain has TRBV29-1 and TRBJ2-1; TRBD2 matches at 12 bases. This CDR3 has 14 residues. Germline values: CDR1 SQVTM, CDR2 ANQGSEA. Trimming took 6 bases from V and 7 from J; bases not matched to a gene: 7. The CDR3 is CSVPTSGSQNEQFF. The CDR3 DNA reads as TGCAGCGTCCCGACTAGCGGGAGTCAAAATGAGCAGTTCTTC.

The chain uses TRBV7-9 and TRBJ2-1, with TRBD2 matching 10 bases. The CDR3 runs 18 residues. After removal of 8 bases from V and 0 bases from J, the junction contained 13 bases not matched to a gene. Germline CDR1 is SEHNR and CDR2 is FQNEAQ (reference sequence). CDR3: CASYRGSSGRSSYNEQFF. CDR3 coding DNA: TGTGCCAGCTATCGGGGGAGTAGCGGGAGGAGCTCCTACAATGAGCAGTTCTTC.

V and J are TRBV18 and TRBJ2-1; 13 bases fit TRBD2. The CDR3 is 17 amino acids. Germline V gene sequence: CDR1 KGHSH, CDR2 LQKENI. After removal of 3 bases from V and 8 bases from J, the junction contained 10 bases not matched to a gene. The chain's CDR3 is CASSPQWTSGSIDEQFF. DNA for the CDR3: TGTGCCAGCTCACCTCAATGGACTAGCGGGAGTATCGATGAGCAGTTCTTC.

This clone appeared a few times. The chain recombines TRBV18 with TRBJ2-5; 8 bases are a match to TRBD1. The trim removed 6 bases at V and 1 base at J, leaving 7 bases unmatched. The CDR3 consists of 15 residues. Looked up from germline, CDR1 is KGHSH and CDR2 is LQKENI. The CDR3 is CASSLGQGAQETQYF. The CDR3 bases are TGTGCCAGCTCTCTCGGACAGGGAGCCCAAGAGACCCAGTACTTC.

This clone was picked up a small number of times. The CDR3 DNA is TGTGCCAGCAGCCCTAGGACTGAGAGGGCAAATCAGCCCCAGCATTTT. It codes for CASSPRTERANQPQHF. The chain joins TRBV7-2 to TRBJ1-5; D remains unclear. Trimming left V 5 bases short and J 4 bases short, with 18 bases between. CDR1 is SGHTA, CDR2 FQGNSA, per germline. This CDR3 region has 16 residues.

CDR3 amino acids: CASSLAGGPTDTQYF. CDR3 DNA: TGTGCCAGCAGTTTAGCGGGAGGGCCGACAGATACGCAGTATTTT. The rearrangement uses TRBV6-5 and TRBJ2-3; 11 bases align to TRBD2. The germline V gene has CDR1 MNHEY and CDR2 SVGAGI. V gave up 4 bases and J gave up 3 bases; unmatched junction bases: 3. There are 15 residues in the CDR3.

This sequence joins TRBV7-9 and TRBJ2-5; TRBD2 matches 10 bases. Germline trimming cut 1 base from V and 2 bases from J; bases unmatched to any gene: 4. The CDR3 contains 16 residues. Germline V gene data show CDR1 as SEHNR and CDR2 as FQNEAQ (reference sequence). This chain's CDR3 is CASSLGPAGGQETQYF. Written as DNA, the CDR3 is TGTGCCAGCAGCTTAGGGCCAGCGGGAGGGCAAGAGACCCAGTACTTC.

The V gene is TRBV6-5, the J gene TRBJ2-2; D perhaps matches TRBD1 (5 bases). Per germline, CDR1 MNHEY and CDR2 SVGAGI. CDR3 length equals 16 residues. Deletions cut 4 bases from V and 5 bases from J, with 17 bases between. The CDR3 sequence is CASSLVWAPGTGELFF. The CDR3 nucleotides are TGTGCCAGCAGTTTAGTATGGGCCCCAGGGACCGGGGAGCTGTTTTTT.

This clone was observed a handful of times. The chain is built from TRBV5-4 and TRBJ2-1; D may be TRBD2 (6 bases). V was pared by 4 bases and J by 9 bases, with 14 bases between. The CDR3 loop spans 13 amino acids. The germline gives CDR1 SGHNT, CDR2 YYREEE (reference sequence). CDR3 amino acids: CASSQEEGLEQFF. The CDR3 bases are TGTGCCAGCAGCCAAGAGGAGGGTCTTGAGCAGTTCTTC.

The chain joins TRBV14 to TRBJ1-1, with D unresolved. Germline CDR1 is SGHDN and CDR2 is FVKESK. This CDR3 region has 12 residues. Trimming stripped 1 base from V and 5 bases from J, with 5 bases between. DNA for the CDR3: TGTGCCAGCAGCCAAGCTCTGACTGAAGCTTTCTTT. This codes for CASSQALTEAFF.

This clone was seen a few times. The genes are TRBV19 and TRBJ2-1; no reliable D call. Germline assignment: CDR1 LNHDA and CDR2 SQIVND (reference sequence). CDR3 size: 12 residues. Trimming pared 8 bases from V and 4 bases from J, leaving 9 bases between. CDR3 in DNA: TGTGCCAGTGGCTCGAGGTACAATGAGCAGTTCTTC. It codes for CASGSRYNEQFF. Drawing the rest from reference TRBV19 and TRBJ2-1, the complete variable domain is DGGITQSPKYLFRKEGQNVTLSCEQNLNHDAMYWYRQDPGQGLRLIYYSQIVNDFQKGDIAEGYSVSREKKESFPLTVTSAQKNPTAFYLCASGSRYNEQFFGPGTRLTVL.

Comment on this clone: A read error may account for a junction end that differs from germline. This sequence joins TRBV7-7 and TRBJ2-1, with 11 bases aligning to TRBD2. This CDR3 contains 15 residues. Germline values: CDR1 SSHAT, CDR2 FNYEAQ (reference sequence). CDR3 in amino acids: CASSLRLAGYNEQFF. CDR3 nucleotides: TGTGCTAGCAGCTTAAGACTAGCGGGGTACAATGAGCAGTTCTTC.

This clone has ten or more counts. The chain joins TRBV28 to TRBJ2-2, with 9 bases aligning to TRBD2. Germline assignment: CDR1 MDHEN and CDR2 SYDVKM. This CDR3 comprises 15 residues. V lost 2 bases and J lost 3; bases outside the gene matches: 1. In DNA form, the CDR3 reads TGTGCCAGCAGTTTAGGCGGGAGGGACACCGGGGAGCTGTTTTTT. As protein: CASSLGGRDTGELFF.

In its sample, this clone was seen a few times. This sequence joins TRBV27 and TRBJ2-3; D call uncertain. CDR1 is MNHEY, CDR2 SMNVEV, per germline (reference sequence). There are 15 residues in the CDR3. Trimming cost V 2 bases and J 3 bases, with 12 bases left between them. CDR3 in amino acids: CASSLRVLRTDTQYF. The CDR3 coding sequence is TGTGCCAGCAGTTTACGTGTCCTCAGAACAGATACGCAGTATTTT.

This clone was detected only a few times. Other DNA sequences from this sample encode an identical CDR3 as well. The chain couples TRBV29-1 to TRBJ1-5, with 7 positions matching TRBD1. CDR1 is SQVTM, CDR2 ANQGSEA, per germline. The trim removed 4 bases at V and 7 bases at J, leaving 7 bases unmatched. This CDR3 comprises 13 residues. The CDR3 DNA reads TGCAGCGTTGGTGACAGGGTAGGGCAGCCCCAGCATTTT. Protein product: CSVGDRVGQPQHF.

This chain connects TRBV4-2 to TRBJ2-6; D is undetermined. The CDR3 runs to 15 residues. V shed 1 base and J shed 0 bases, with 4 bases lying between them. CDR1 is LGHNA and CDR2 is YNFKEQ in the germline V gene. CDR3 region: CASSQGSSGANVLTF. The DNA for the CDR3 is TGTGCCAGCAGCCAAGGGAGCTCTGGGGCCAACGTCCTGACTTTC.

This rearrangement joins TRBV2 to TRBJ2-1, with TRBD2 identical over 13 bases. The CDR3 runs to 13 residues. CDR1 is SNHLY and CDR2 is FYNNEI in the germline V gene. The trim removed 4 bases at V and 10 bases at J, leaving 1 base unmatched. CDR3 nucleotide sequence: TGTGCCAGCAGTGTGACTAGCGGGAGGGAGCAGTTCTTC. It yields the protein CASSVTSGREQFF.

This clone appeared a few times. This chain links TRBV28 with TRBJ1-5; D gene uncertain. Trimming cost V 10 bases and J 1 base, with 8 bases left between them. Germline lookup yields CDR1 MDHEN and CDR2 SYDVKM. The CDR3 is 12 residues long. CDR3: CATQSSNQPQHF. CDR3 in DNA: TGTGCCACACAGAGCAGCAATCAGCCCCAGCATTTT.

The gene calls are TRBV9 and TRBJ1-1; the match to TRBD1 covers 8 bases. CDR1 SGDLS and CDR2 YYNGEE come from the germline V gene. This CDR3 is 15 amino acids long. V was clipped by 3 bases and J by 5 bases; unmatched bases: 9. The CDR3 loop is CASSGNRGRGTEAFF. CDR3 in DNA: TGTGCCAGCAGCGGAAACAGGGGGAGGGGGACTGAAGCTTTCTTT.

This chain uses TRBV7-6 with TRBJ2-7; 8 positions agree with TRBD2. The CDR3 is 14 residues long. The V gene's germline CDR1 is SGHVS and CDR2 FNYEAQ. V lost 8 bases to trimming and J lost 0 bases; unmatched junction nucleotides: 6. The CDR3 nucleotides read TGTGCCAGCGCGGGGGGACGGGGCTCCTACGAGCAGTACTTC. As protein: CASAGGRGSYEQYF. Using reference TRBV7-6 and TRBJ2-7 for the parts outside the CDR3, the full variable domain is GAGVSQSPRYKVTKRGQDVALRCDPISGHVSLYWYRQALGQGPEFLTYFNYEAQQDKSGLPNDRFSAERPEGSISTLTIQRTEQRDSAMYRCASAGGRGSYEQYFGPGTRLTVT.

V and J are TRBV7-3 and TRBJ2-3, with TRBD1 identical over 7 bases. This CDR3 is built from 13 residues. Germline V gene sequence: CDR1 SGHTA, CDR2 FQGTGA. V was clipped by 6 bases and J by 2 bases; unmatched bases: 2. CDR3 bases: TGTGCCAGCAGGGGACAGAACACAGATACGCAGTATTTT. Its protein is CASRGQNTDTQYF.

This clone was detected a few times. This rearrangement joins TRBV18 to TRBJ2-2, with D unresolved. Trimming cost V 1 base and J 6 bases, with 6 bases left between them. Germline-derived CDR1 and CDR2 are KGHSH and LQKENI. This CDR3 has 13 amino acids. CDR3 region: CASSPLTAGELFF. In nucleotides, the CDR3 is TGTGCCAGCTCACCACTCACGGCCGGGGAGCTGTTTTTT.

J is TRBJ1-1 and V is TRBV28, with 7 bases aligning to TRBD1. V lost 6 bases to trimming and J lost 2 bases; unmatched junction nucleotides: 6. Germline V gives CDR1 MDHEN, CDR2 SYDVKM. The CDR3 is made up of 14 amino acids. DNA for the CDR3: TGTGCCAGCAGCCCGGGACAGACCAACACTGAAGCTTTCTTT. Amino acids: CASSPGQTNTEAFF.

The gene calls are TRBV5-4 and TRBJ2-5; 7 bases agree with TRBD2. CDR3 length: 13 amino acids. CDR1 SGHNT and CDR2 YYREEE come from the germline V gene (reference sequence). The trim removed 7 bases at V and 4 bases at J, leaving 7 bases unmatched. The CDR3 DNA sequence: TGTGCCAGCGGCAAGACTAGCACAGAGACCCAGTACTTC. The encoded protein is CASGKTSTETQYF.

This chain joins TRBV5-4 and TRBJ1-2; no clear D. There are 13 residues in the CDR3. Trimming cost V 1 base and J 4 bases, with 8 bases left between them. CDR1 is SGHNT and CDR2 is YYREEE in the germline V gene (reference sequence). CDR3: CASSLTGSYGYTF. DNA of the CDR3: TGTGCCAGCAGCTTGACGGGTTCCTATGGCTACACCTTC. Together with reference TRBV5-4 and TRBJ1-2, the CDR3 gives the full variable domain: ETGVTQSPTHLIKTRGQQVTLRCSSQSGHNTVSWYQQALGQGPQFIFQYYREEENGRGNFPPRFSGLQFPNYSSELNVNALELDDSALYLCASSLTGSYGYTFGSGTRLTVV.

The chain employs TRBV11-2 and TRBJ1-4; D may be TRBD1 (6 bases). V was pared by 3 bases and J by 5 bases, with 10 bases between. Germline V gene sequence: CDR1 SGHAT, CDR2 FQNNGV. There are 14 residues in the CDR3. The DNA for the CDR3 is TGTGCCAGCAGCTTCGGACAGCTGAATGAAAAACTGTTTTTT. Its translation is CASSFGQLNEKLFF. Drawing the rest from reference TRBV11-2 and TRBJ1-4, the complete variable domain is EAGVAQSPRYKIIEKRQSVAFWCNPISGHATLYWYQQILGQGPKLLIQFQNNGVVDDSQLPKDRFSAERLKGVDSTLKIQPAKLEDSAVYLCASSFGQLNEKLFFGSGTQLSVL.

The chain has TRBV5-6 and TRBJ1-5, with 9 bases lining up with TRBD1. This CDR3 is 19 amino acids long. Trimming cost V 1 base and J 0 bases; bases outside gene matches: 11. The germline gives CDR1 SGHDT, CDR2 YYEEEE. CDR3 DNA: TGTGCCAGCAGCTTGCAGGCGACAGGGGGATTTTATAGCAATCAGCCCCAGCATTTT. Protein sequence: CASSLQATGGFYSNQPQHF.